Presented here are 24 T cell receptor beta chains from one specimen sequenced in a study of regulatory T cells in long-lasting Graves disease. Time point meaning: newly diagnosed GD, antithyroid drugs for less than 3 months. After RNA was extracted from PBMCs, the TCR library was made from it. To make TCR beta libraries, researchers used iRepertoire HTBI primers and Arm-PCR of CDR3 regions. TCRdb re-called the multiplex PCR reads with MiXCR, one entry per CDR3 protein. The table has roughly 320,000 distinct CDR3 sequences, over 15% seen once. This sample also appeared in a second study, on T cells in Graves' hyperthyroidism and ophthalmopathy.

The material sequenced was peripheral blood mononuclear cells (PBMCs), taken at new diagnosis, from a patient treated with antithyroid drugs. The receptors were sampled from a man aged 35 to 55 with Graves disease.

V and J are TRBV5-8 and TRBJ2-5, with D perhaps matching TRBD1 or TRBD2 (6 bases each). This CDR3 is built from 16 residues. Germline values: CDR1 SGHTS, CDR2 YDEGEE. With 0 bases removed from V and 2 bases from J, the gap between germline ends came to 14 bases. The CDR3 loop reads CASSLAGRGPQETQYF. The CDR3 DNA reads TGTGCCAGCAGCTTGGCAGGACGGGGGCCTCAAGAGACCCAGTACTTC.

This clonotype has ten or more counts. The rearrangement uses TRBV3-1 and TRBJ1-6; TRBD1 matches at 8 bases. After removal of 3 bases from V and 16 bases from J, the junction contained 8 bases not matched to a gene. This CDR3 has 13 residues. Germline-derived CDR1 and CDR2 are LGHDT and YNNKEL (reference sequence). CDR3 loop: CASSHSGQGPLHF. The CDR3 DNA sequence: TGTGCCAGCAGCCACTCTGGACAGGGACCTCTCCACTTT.

This clonotype was counted at least ten times. V is TRBV11-3 and J is TRBJ2-5; 8 bases are shared with TRBD2. The germline gives CDR1 SGHNT, CDR2 YENEEA. This CDR3 spans 15 amino acids. The trim removed 1 base at V and 7 bases at J, leaving 8 bases unmatched. As DNA, the CDR3 is TGTGCCAGCAGCTTAGCGAGTGGAAGCGGGGGGACCCAGTACTTC. This gives the protein CASSLASGSGGTQYF.

This clonotype occurred many times. The chain recombines TRBV28 with TRBJ1-2, with a weak D call TRBD1 (6 bases). Trimming pared 8 bases from V and 3 bases from J, leaving 16 bases between. The CDR3 is 14 amino acids. The V gene's germline CDR1 is MDHEN and CDR2 SYDVKM. The chain's CDR3 is CASATTGQHYGYTF. The CDR3 DNA reads as TGTGCCAGCGCGACCACTGGACAGCACTATGGCTACACCTTC.

This clonotype appeared many times. One junction end disagrees with the germline gene, perhaps due to a read error. The genes are TRBV5-1 and TRBJ2-3, with D perhaps being TRBD1 or TRBD2 (5 bases each). Germline values: CDR1 SGHRS, CDR2 YFSETQ. This CDR3 spans 15 amino acids. CDR3 residues: CASSLGAGSTDTQYF. Here the CDR3 DNA reads TGTGCCAGCAGCTTAGGGGCGGGTAGCACAGATACGCAGTATTTT.

This clonotype was detected only a few times. The V call is TRBV7-9, the J call TRBJ2-1, with D possibly TRBD2 on 5 matching bases. The CDR3 covers 17 residues. Germline-derived CDR1 and CDR2 are SEHNR and FQNEAQ (reference sequence). Trimming removed 5 bases at V and 1 base at J, with 18 bases between. CDR3 in DNA: TGTGCCAGCAGCCCGCTTCCCGTGAGCGGTTCCTACAATGAGCAGTTCTTC. Protein sequence: CASSPLPVSGSYNEQFF.

A few counts support this clonotype. The chain links TRBV7-9 to TRBJ2-3; perhaps TRBD2 as D (5 bases). In germline, CDR1 is SEHNR, CDR2 FQNEAQ (reference sequence). The CDR3 is made up of 12 amino acids. V lost 7 bases and J 7 bases, leaving 12 bases between the germline ends. This chain's CDR3 is CASIPTGNTQYF. The CDR3 region has the DNA TGTGCCAGCATCCCGACGGGAAATACGCAGTATTTT.

This clonotype was counted only a few times. The chain has TRBV20-1 and TRBJ1-6; D is undetermined. Germline loops: CDR1 DFQATT, CDR2 SNEGSKA (reference sequence). This CDR3 has 15 residues. V was cut by 1 base and J by 10 bases, with 17 bases left in between. The CDR3 sequence: CSARVTYERASPLHF. The CDR3 bases are TGCAGTGCTAGAGTTACCTACGAGCGAGCGTCACCCCTCCACTTT.

This chain uses TRBV5-1 with TRBJ2-1; D perhaps matches TRBD2 (5 bases). CDR1 is SGHRS, CDR2 YFSETQ, per germline. This CDR3 comprises 14 residues. The germline V and J ends were trimmed by 1 base and 12 bases, with 17 bases remaining between them. The CDR3 here is CASSLTEGSLRQFF. In nucleotides, the CDR3 is TGCGCCAGCAGCTTGACAGAGGGATCTTTACGGCAGTTCTTC.

As regards this clonotype: A read error may be the cause here, since a much bigger clone is one base away. The chain combines TRBV6-5 with TRBJ2-2, with a tentative D call TRBD1 (6 bases). Trimming cost V 0 bases and J 0 bases, with 14 bases left between them. The CDR3 runs 18 residues. From germline, CDR1 is MNHEY and CDR2 SVGAGI. CDR3 in DNA: TGTGCCAGCAGTTACTCAAGTTCAGGGGTTGCGAACACCGGGGAGCTGTTTTTT. Protein sequence: CASSYSSSGVANTGELFF.

The chain uses TRBV12-3 or TRBV12-4 and TRBJ2-1; D unresolved. Trimming removed 6 bases from V and 4 bases from J, with 16 bases in between. The length of the CDR3 is 15 residues. The CDR3 reads CASRATRRIYNEQFF. CDR3 DNA sequence: TGTGCCAGCAGGGCGACGAGAAGAATTTACAATGAGCAGTTCTTC.

This clonotype showed up just a few times. The chain combines TRBV7-9 with TRBJ2-6; unclear D gene. Germline loops: CDR1 SEHNR, CDR2 FQNEAQ (reference sequence). Trimming stripped 2 bases from V and 0 bases from J, with 17 bases between. CDR3 size: 19 residues. DNA for the CDR3: TGTGCCAGCAGCTTATTTGGGCAGAAGTCCTCCTCTGGGGCCAACGTCCTGACTTTC. This sequence encodes CASSLFGQKSSSGANVLTF.

The V gene is TRBV5-5, the J gene TRBJ1-1; D not resolved. Between the trimmed V and J ends, which lost 0 bases and 1 base, there was a span of 7 bases. This CDR3 has 14 residues. The germline gives CDR1 SGHKS, CDR2 YYEKEE (reference sequence). The CDR3 loop is CASSLGLANTEAFF. CDR3 nucleotide sequence: TGTGCCAGCAGCTTGGGGCTCGCGAACACTGAAGCTTTCTTT. Combining the CDR3 with reference TRBV5-5 and TRBJ1-1 gives the whole variable domain DAGVTQSPTHLIKTRGQQVTLRCSPISGHKSVSWYQQVLGQGPQFIFQYYEKEERGRGNFPDRFSARQFPNYSSELNVNALLLGDSALYLCASSLGLANTEAFFGQGTRLTVV.

The CDR3 DNA sequence: TGTGCCAGCAGCGCTAGCGGGGGGGCCATCGATACGCAGTATTTT. It specifies CASSASGGAIDTQYF. The chain has TRBV9 and TRBJ2-3; TRBD2 agrees at 12 bases. Germline V gene sequence: CDR1 SGDLS, CDR2 YYNGEE. V dropped 3 bases and J dropped 6; count of bases not matched to a gene: 5. This CDR3 has 15 residues. Looking up the rest from reference TRBV9 and TRBJ2-3 gives the full variable domain: DSGVTQTPKHLITATGQRVTLRCSPRSGDLSVYWYQQSLDQGLQFLIQYYNGEERAKGNILERFSAQQFPDLHSELNLSSLELGDSALYFCASSASGGAIDTQYFGPGTRLTVL.

This rearrangement joins TRBV12-3 or TRBV12-4 to TRBJ2-7, with TRBD1 matching over 8 bases. Trimming at V came to 1 base and at J to 5 bases, leaving 10 bases not matched to a gene. This CDR3 has 16 amino acids. DNA of the CDR3: TGTGCCAGCAGTTTAGTATCAGGGGGCCGGGGAAACGAGCAGTACTTC. Protein product: CASSLVSGGRGNEQYF.

Worth noting for this clonotype: Just one base apart from a much larger clone, this may be a read error. DNA of the CDR3: TGTGCCAGCAGACAAACCCAGGACGGGGAGCTGTTTTTT. Its translation: CASRQTQDGELFF. The V call is TRBV7-9, the J call TRBJ2-2, with D unresolved. Germline values: CDR1 SEHNR, CDR2 FQNEAQ (reference sequence). The CDR3 contains 13 residues. Trimming shortened V by 6 bases and J by 7 bases, and 12 bases separated the two germline ends. The full variable domain, completed using reference TRBV7-9 and TRBJ2-2, is DTGVSQNPRHKITKRGQNVTFRCDPISEHNRLYWYRQTLGQGPEFLTYFQNEAQLEKSRLLSDRFSAERPKGSFSTLEIQRTEQGDSAMYLCASRQTQDGELFFGEGSRLTVL.

As regards this clonotype: A read error may be the cause here, since a much bigger clone is one base away. The chain is built from TRBV6-2 or TRBV6-3 and TRBJ2-1; tentatively, D is TRBD2 (5 bases). This CDR3 region has 19 residues. The ends were cut back, 7 bases at V and 0 bases at J, with 25 bases in the middle. Germline V CDR1 and CDR2: MNHEY, SVGEGT. The CDR3 sequence: CASNLVLRAPRGSYNEQFF. In DNA, the CDR3 is TGTGCCAGCAATTTAGTCCTGCGGGCCCCCCGGGGCTCCTACAATGAGCAGTTCTTC.

This clonotype has at least ten counts. This chain uses TRBV5-1 with TRBJ1-6; tentative D call: TRBD1 (6 bases). CDR3 length: 15 residues. Germline CDR1 and CDR2: SGHRS and YFSETQ. V was trimmed by 2 bases and J by 8 bases, leaving 14 bases between them. The CDR3 region has the DNA TGCGCCAGCAGCTTTCGCCGGACAGAGGATTCACCCCTCCACTTT. Its translation is CASSFRRTEDSPLHF.

This clonotype was picked up many times. This rearrangement joins TRBV28 to TRBJ2-2; D is ambiguous. The length of the CDR3 is 16 residues. Trimming took 1 base from V and 0 from J, leaving 9 bases between them. Germline CDR1 is MDHEN and CDR2 is SYDVKM. The CDR3 DNA follows: TGTGCCAGCAGTTTATTTAGGCAGTCGAACACCGGGGAGCTGTTTTTT. Amino acid sequence: CASSLFRQSNTGELFF.

This clonotype was seen at least ten times. The J gene is TRBJ2-7, the V gene TRBV28, with no clear D. The CDR3 sequence is 12 residues long. In germline, CDR1 is MDHEN, CDR2 SYDVKM. V dropped 2 bases and J dropped 2 bases, with 4 bases sitting between them. The CDR3 sequence: CASSLQPYEQYF. For the CDR3, the DNA is TGTGCCAGCAGTTTACAGCCCTACGAGCAGTACTTC.

This clonotype was seen many times. V gene TRBV29-1 combines with J gene TRBJ2-1; D is perhaps TRBD1 (7 bases). The CDR3 is made up of 17 amino acids. Trimming removed 0 bases from V and 3 bases from J, with 18 bases in between. Germline V gene lookup returns CDR1 SQVTM and CDR2 ANQGSEA. CDR3 sequence: CSVEEARAGQFYNEQFF. The CDR3 bases are TGCAGCGTTGAAGAGGCCCGGGCGGGACAGTTCTACAATGAGCAGTTCTTC.

This clonotype has a count of ten or more. One end of the junction varies from germline; a read error may be responsible. CDR3 region: CASSQRQNTEAFF. In DNA, the CDR3 is TGTGCCAGCAGCCAAAGGCAGAACACTGAAGCTTTCTTT. The V gene is TRBV4-1, the J gene TRBJ1-1, with no clear D. The CDR3 is 13 amino acids. Per the germline V gene, CDR1 is MGHRA and CDR2 is YSYEKL.

This clonotype came up many times. J is TRBJ2-3 and V is TRBV24-1, with TRBD2 as a possible D gene (6 bases). The germline V gene has CDR1 KGHDR and CDR2 SFDVKD. The V end was cut by 4 bases, the J end by 1 base, with 14 bases between. This CDR3 has 16 amino acids. The CDR3 protein is CATSEYGTYRTDTQYF. For the CDR3, the DNA is TGTGCCACCAGTGAATATGGGACTTACCGCACAGATACGCAGTATTTT.

The chain combines TRBV9 with TRBJ1-1; D is undetermined. CDR3 length equals 13 residues. Trimming took 2 bases from V and 2 from J, leaving 7 bases between them. Germline assignment: CDR1 SGDLS and CDR2 YYNGEE. This CDR3 is CASSVSVNTEAFF. CDR3 DNA: TGTGCCAGCAGCGTCTCAGTTAACACTGAAGCTTTCTTT.